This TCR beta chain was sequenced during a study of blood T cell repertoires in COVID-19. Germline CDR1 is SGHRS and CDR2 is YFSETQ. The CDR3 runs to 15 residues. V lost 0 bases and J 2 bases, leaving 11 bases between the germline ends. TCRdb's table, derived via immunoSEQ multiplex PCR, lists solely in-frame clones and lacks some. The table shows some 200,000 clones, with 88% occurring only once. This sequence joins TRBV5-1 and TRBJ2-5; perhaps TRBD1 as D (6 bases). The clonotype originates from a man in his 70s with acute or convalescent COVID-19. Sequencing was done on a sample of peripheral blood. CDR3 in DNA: TGCGCCAGCAGCTTGGCAGGGGCGGTTCAAGAGACCCAGTACTTC. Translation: CASSLAGAVQETQYF.